This T cell receptor beta chain is from a study of molecular identifiers for immune sequencing clone quantification. Sorting isolated naive CD8 T cells as CD8+CD4-CCR7+CD45RA+ events. This clonotype is medium-sized. This CDR3 spans 15 amino acids. Between the trimmed V and J ends, which lost 11 bases and 2 bases, there was a span of 18 bases. Germline CDR1 reads MDHEN; CDR2 reads SYDVKM. Methods described previously were used for bulk TCR libraries, and listed TCR primers were applied. TCRdb independently ran MiXCR on the PCR reads; one entry per CDR3 protein. The data hold 7,000 to 8,000 distinct CDR3 sequences, with 35% observed a single time.

Sample: naive CD8+ T cells from blood, with Jurkat cell RNA spiked in. This sample's subset: FACS-sorted CD8+CD4-CCR7+CD45RA+ naive T cells. The receptor's source is a human donor in good health. Some libraries in this study had Jurkat cell RNA spiked in. This chain joins TRBV28 and TRBJ2-2; a possible D gene is TRBD2 (5 bases). In nucleotides, the CDR3 is TGTGCCTCCGAGGGCGGTTTTGTAAACACCGGGGAGCTGTTTTTT. It translates to CASEGGFVNTGELFF. Supplemented by reference TRBV28 and TRBJ2-2, the full variable domain reads DVKVTQSSRYLVKRTGEKVFLECVQDMDHENMFWYRQDPGLGLRLIYFSYDVKMKEKGDIPEGYSVSREKKERFSLILESASTNQTSMYLCASEGGFVNTGELFFGEGSRLTVL.